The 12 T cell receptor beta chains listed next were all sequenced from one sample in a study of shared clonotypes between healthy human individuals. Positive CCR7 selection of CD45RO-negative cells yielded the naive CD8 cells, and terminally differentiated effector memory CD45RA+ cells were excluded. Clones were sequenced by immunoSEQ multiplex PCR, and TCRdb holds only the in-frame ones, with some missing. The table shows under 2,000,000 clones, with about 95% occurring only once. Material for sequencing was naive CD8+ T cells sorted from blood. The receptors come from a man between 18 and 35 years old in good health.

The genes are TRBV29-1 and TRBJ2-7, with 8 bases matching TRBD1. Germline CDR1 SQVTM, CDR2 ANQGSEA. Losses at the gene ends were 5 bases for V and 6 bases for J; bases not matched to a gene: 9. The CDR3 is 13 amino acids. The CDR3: CSVIRGTGGEQYF. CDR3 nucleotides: TGCAGCGTTATAAGAGGGACAGGAGGCGAGCAGTACTTC.

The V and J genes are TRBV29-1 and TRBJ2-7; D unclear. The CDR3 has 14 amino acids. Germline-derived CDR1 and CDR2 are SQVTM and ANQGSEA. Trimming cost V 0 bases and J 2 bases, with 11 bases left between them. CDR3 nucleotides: TGCAGCGTTGAAGATAACTCCATCCCCTACGAGCAGTACTTC. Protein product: CSVEDNSIPYEQYF.

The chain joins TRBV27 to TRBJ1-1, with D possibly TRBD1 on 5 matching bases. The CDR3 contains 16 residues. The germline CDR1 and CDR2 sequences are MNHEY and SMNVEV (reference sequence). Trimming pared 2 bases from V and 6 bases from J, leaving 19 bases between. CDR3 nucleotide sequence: TGTGCCAGCAGTTTACGGGGATCACGGGGGTACGCTGAAGCTTTCTTT. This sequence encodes CASSLRGSRGYAEAFF.

CDR3 nucleotide sequence: TGTGCCAGCAGCTTCAGGGGTCCCAACACCGGGGAGCTGTTTTTT. Residues: CASSFRGPNTGELFF. The rearrangement links TRBV11-2 to TRBJ2-2; TRBD1 might be the D (6 bases). Deletions cut 3 bases from V and 2 bases from J, with 10 bases between. Per germline, CDR1 SGHAT and CDR2 FQNNGV. The CDR3 spans 15 residues.

CDR3 residues: CAWSTRANTEAFF. The CDR3 coding sequence is TGTGCCTGGAGTACGAGGGCGAACACTGAAGCTTTCTTT. J is TRBJ1-1 and V is TRBV30; D is uncertain. V lost 2 bases, J lost 1 base, and 8 bases lay in between. The CDR3 has 13 residues. Germline CDR1 is GTSNPN and CDR2 is SVGIG (reference sequence).

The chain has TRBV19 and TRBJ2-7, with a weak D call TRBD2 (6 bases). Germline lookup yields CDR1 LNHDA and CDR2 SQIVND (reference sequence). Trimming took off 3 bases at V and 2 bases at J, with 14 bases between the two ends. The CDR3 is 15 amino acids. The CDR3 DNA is TGTGCCAGTAGTATTTTCGGGGGAGAGACCTACGAGCAGTACTTC. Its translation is CASSIFGGETYEQYF.

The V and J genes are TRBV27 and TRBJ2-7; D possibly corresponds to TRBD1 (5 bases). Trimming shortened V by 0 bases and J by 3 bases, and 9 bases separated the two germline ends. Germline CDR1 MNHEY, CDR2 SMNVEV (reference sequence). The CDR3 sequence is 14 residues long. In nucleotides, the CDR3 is TGTGCCAGCAGTTTATCAGCAGGGTACTACGAGCAGTACTTC. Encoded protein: CASSLSAGYYEQYF.

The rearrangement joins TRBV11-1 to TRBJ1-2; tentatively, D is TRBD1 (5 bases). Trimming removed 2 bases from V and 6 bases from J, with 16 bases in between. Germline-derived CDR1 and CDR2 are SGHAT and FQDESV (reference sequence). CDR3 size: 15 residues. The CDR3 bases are TGTGCCAGCAGCTTAACCCGGACACCTCTGAATGGCTACACCTTC. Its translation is CASSLTRTPLNGYTF. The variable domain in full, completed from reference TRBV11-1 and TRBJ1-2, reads EAEVAQSPRYKITEKSQAVAFWCDPISGHATLYWYRQILGQGPELLVQFQDESVVDDSQLPKDRFSAERLKGVDSTLKIQPAELGDSAMYLCASSLTRTPLNGYTFGSGTRLTVV.

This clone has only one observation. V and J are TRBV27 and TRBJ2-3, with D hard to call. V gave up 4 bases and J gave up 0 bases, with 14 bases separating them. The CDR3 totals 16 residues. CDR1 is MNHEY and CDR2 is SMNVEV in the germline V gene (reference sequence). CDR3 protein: CASSSAVRSSTDTQYF. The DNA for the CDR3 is TGTGCCAGCAGTTCCGCGGTCAGATCTAGCACAGATACGCAGTATTTT.

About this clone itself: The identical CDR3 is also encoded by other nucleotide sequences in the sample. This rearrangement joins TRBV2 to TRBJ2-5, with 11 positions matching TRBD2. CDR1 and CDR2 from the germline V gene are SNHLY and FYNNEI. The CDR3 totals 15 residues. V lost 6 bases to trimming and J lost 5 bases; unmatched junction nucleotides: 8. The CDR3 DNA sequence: TGTGCCAGCAGCGGTACTAGCGGGAGTGGGGAGACCCAGTACTTC. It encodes CASSGTSGSGETQYF. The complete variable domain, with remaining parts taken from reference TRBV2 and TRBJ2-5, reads EPEVTQTPSHQVTQMGQEVILRCVPISNHLYFYWYRQILGQKVEFLVSFYNNEISEKSEIFDDQFSVERPDGSNFTLKIRSTKLEDSAMYFCASSGTSGSGETQYFGPGTRLLVL.

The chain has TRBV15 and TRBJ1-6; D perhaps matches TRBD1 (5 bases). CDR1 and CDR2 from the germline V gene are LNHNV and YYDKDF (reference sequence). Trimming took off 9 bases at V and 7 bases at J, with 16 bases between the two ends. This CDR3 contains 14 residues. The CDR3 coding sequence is TGTGCCACAAGACTCCCGGGGCAAAATTCACCCCTCCACTTT. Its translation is CATRLPGQNSPLHF. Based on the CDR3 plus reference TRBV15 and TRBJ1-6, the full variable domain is DAMVIQNPRYQVTQFGKPVTLSCSQTLNHNVMYWYQQKSSQAPKLLFHYYDKDFNNEADTPDNFQSRRPNTSFCFLDIRSPGLGDTAMYLCATRLPGQNSPLHFGNGTRLTVT.

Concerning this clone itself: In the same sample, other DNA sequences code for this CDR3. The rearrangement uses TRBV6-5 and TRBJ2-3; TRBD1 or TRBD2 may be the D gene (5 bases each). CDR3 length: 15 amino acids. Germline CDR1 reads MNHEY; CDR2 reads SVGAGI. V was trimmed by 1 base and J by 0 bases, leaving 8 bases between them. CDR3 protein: CASSYLGPSTDTQYF. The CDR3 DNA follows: TGTGCCAGCAGTTACTTGGGACCCAGCACAGATACGCAGTATTTT.